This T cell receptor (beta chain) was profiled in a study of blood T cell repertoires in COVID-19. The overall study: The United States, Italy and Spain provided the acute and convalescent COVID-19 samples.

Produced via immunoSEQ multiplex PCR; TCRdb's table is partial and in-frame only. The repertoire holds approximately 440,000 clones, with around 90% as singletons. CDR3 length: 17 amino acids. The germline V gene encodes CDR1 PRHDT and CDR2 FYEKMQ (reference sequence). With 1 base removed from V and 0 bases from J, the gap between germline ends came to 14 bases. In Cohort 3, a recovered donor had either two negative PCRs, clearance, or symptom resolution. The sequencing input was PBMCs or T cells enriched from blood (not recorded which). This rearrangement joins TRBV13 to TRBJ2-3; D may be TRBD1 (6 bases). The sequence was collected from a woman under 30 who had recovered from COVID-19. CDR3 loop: CASSLAVGAGSTDTQYF. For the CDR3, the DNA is TGTGCCAGCAGCTTAGCTGTGGGGGCAGGGAGCACAGATACGCAGTATTTT.